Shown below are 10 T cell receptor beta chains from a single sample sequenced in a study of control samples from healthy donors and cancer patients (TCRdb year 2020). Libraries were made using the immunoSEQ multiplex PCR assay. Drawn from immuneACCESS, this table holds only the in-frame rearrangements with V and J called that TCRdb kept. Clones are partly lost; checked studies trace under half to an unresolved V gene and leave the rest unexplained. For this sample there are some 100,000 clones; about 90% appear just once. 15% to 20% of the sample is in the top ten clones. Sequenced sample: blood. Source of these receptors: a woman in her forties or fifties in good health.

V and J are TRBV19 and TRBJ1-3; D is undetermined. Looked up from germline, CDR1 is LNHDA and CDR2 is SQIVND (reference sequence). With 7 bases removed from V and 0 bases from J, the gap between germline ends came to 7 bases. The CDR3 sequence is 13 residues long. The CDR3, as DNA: TGTGCCAGTAAATCGAGCTCTGGAAACACCATATATTTT. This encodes CASKSSSGNTIYF.

The CDR3 loop is CASSYTLITLGQGQYF. CDR3 nucleotide sequence: TGTGCCAGCAGCTATACTCTGATTACATTAGGGCAGGGTCAGTATTTT. The chain recombines TRBV11-2 with TRBJ2-3, with D possibly TRBD1 on 5 matching bases. CDR3 size: 16 residues. In germline, CDR1 is SGHAT, CDR2 FQNNGV. Trimming took 4 bases from V and 12 from J, leaving 26 bases between them. The full variable domain, rest sourced from reference TRBV11-2 and TRBJ2-3, is EAGVAQSPRYKIIEKRQSVAFWCNPISGHATLYWYQQILGQGPKLLIQFQNNGVVDDSQLPKDRFSAERLKGVDSTLKIQPAKLEDSAVYLCASSYTLITLGQGQYFGPGTRLTVL.

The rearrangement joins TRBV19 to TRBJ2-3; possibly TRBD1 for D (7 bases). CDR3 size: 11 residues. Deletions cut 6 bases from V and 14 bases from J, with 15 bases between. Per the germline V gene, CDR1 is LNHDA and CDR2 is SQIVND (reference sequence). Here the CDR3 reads CASSTSGGLYF. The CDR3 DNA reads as TGTGCCAGTAGCACATCAGGGGGGTTGTATTTT.

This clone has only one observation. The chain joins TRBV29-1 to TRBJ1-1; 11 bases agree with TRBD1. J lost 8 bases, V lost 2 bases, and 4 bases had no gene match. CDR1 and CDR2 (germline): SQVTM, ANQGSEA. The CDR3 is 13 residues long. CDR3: CSVERDRGLEAFF. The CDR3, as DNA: TGCAGCGTTGAAAGGGACAGGGGGTTGGAAGCTTTCTTT.

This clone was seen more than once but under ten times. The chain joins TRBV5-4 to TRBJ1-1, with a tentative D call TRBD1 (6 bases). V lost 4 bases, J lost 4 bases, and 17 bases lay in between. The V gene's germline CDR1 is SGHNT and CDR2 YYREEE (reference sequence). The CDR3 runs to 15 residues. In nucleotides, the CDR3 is TGTGCCAGCAGCCCGGGACATGGGGTCATCACTGAAGCTTTCTTT. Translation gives CASSPGHGVITEAFF.

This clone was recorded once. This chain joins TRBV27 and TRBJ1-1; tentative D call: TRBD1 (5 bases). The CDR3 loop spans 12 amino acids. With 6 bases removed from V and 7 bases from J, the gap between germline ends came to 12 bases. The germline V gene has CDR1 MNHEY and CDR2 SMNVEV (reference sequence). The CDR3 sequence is CASRTLGGEAFF. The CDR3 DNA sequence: TGTGCCAGCAGGACGCTCGGGGGTGAAGCTTTCTTT.

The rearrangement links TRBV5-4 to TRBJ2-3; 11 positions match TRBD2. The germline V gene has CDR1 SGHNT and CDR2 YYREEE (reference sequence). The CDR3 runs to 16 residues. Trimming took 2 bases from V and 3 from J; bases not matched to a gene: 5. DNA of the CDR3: TGTGCCAGCAGCTTCCTGACTAGCGGGGTAACAGATACGCAGTATTTT. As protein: CASSFLTSGVTDTQYF.

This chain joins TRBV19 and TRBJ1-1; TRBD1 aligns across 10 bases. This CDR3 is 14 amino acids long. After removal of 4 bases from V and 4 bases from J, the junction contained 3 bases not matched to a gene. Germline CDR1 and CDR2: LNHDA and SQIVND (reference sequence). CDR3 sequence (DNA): TGTGCCAGTAGTACGGGACAGGGGATCACTGAAGCTTTCTTT. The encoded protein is CASSTGQGITEAFF.

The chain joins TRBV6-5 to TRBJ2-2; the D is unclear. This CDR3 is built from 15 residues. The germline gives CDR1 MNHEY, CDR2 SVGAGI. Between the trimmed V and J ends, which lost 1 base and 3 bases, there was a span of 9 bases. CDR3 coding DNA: TGTGCCAGCAGTTACTGGAATTTGGACACCGGGGAGCTGTTTTTT. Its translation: CASSYWNLDTGELFF.

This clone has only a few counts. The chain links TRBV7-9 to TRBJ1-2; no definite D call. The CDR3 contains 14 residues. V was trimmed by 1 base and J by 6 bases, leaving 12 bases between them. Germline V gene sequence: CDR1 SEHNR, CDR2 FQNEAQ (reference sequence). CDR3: CASSLDGNLHGYTF. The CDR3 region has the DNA TGTGCCAGCAGCTTAGACGGGAATCTGCATGGCTACACCTTC.